This T cell receptor beta chain was identified in a study of blood T cell repertoires in COVID-19. The CDR3 has 15 residues. V was trimmed by 2 bases and J by 8 bases, leaving 18 bases between them. CDR1 MDHEN and CDR2 SYDVKM come from the germline V gene. The protocol was immunoSEQ multiplex PCR, while the TCRdb copy is restricted to in-frame clones and leaves out a portion. The sample shows more than 150,000 clones, roughly 82% of them seen only once. The chain recombines TRBV28 with TRBJ1-2, with D perhaps matching TRBD1 (5 bases). Material for sequencing was PBMCs or T cells enriched from blood (not recorded which). The source is a man aged 40-49 years who had recovered from COVID-19. In nucleotides, the CDR3 is TGTGCCAGCAGTTTAGTGGGGGGACTAGTGGGAGGCTACACCTTC. It yields the protein CASSLVGGLVGGYTF.